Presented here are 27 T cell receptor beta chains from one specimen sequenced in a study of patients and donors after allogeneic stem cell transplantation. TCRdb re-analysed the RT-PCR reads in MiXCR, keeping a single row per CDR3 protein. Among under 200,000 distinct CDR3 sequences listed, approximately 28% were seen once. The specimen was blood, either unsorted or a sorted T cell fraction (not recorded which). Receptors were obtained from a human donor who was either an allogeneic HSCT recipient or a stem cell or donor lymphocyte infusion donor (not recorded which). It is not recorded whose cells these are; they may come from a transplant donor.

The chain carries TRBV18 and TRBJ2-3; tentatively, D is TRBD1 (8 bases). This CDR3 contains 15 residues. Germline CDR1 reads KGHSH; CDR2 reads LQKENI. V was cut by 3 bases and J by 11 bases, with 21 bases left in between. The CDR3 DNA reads TGTGCCAGCTCACCCCCCCAAGCGGGGACAGGTGGGCAGTATTTT. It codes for CASSPPQAGTGGQYF.

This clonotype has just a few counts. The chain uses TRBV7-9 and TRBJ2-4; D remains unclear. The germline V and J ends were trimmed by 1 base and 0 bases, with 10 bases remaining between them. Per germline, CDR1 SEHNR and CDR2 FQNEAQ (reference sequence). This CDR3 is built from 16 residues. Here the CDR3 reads CASSLGVGLAKNIQYF. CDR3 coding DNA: TGTGCCAGCAGCTTAGGGGTTGGTCTAGCCAAAAACATTCAGTACTTC.

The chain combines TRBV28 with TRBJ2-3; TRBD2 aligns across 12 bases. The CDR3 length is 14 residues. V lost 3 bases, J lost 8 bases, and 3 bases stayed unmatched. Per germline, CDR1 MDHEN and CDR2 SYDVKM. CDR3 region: CASSFASGRGTQYF. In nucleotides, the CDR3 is TGTGCCAGCAGTTTTGCTAGCGGGAGGGGTACGCAGTATTTT.

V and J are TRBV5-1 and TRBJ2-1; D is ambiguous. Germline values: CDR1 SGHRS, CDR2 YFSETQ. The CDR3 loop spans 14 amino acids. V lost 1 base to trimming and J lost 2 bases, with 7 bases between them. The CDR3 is CASSLRNPYNEQFF. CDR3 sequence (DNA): TGCGCCAGCAGCTTGCGGAACCCCTACAATGAGCAGTTCTTC.

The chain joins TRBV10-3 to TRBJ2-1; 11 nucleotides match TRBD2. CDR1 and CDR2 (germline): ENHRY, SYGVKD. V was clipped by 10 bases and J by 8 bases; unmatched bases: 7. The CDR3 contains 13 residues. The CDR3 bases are TGTGCCACCTTGACTAGCGGGATACATGAGCAGTTCTTC. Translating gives CATLTSGIHEQFF.

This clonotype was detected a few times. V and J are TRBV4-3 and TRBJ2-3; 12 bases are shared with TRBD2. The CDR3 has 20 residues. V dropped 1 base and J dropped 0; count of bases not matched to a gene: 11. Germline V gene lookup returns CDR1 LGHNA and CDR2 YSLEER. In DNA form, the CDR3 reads TGCGCCAGCAGCCAAGTCTGGGGACTAGCGGGTGTAATAAGCACAGATACGCAGTATTTT. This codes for CASSQVWGLAGVISTDTQYF.

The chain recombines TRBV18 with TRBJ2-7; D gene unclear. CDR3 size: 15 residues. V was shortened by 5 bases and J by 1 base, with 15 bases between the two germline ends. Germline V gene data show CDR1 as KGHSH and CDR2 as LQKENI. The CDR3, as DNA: TGTGCCAGCTCAGCCTATGTAGGACGTTCCTACGAGCAGTACTTC. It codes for CASSAYVGRSYEQYF.

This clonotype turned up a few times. For the CDR3, the DNA is TGTGCCAGCAGCTTGGGACTAGAGCAGTACTTC. It yields the protein CASSLGLEQYF. The chain is built from TRBV13 and TRBJ2-7; 7 positions agree with TRBD2. Trimming cost V 3 bases and J 7 bases; bases outside gene matches: 0. From germline, CDR1 is PRHDT and CDR2 FYEKMQ (reference sequence). The CDR3 length is 11 residues.

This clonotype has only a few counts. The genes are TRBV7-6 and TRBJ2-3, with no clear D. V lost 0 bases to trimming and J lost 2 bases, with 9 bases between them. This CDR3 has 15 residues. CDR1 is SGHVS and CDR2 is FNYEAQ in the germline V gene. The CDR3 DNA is TGTGCCAGCAGCTTAGCCCCCACCCCCACAGATACGCAGTATTTT. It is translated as CASSLAPTPTDTQYF.

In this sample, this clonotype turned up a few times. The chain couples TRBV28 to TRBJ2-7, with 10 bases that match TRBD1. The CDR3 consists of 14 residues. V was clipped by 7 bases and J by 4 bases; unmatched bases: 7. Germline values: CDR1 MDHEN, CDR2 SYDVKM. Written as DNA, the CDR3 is TGTGCCAGCAAACCCGGGGACAGGGGTTACGAGCAGTACTTC. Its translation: CASKPGDRGYEQYF.

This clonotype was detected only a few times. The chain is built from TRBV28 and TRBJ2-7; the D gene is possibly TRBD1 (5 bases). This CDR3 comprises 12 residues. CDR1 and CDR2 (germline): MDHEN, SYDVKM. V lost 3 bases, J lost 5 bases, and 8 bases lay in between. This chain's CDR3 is CASSFVTDEQYF. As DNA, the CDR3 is TGTGCCAGCAGTTTCGTGACAGACGAGCAGTACTTC.

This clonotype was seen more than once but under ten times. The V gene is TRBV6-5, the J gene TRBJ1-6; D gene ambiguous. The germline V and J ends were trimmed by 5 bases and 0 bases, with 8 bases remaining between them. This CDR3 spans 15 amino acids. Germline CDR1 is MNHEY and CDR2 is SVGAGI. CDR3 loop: CASSPFGSYNSPLHF. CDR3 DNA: TGTGCCAGCAGTCCATTCGGCTCCTATAATTCACCCCTCCACTTT.

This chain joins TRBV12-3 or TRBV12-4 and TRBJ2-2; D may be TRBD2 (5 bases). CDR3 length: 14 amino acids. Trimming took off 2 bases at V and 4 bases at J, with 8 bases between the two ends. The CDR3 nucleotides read TGTGCCAGCAGTTTATCGCGGGTCACCGGGGAGCTGTTTTTT. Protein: CASSLSRVTGELFF.

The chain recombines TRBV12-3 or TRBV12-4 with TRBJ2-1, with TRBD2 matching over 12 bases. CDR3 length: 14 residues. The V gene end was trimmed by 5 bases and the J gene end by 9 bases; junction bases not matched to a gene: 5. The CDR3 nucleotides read TGTGCCAGCAGTGGACTAGCGGGATGGAGTGAGCAGTTCTTC. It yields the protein CASSGLAGWSEQFF.

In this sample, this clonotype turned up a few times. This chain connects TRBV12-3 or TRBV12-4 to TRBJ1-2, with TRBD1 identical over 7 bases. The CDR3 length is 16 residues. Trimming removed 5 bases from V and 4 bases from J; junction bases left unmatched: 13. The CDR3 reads CASSPRGQRAPYGYTF. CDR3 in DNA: TGTGCCAGCAGTCCTAGGGGACAGAGAGCCCCCTATGGCTACACCTTC.

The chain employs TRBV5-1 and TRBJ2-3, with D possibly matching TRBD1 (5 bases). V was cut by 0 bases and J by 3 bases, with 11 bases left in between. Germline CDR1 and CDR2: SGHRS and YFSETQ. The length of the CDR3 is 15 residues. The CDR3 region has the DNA TGCGCCAGCAGCTTGGGTCCCTCAGGGACAGATACGCAGTATTTT. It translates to CASSLGPSGTDTQYF.

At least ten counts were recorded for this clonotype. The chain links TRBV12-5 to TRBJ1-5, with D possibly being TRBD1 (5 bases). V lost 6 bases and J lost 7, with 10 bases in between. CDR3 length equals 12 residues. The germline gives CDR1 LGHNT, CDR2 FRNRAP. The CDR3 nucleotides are TGTGCTAGTGGCGGAAGGGACCAGCCCCAGCATTTT. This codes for CASGGRDQPQHF.

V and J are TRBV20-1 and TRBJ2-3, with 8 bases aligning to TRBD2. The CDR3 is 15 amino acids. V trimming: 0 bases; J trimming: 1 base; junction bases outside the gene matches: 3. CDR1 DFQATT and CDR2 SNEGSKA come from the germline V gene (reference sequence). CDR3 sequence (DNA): TGCAGTGCTAGAGATAGCGGGAAGGGCACAGATACGCAGTATTTT. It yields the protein CSARDSGKGTDTQYF.

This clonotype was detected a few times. CDR3 in amino acids: CASSPQGHTDTQYF. The CDR3 DNA reads as TGTGCCAGCAGCCCGCAGGGTCACACAGATACGCAGTATTTT. The chain joins TRBV7-3 to TRBJ2-3, with D possibly TRBD1 on 5 matching bases. V was shortened by 5 bases and J by 2 bases, with 11 bases between the two germline ends. The CDR3 contains 14 residues. Germline V lookup: CDR1 SGHTA, CDR2 FQGTGA.

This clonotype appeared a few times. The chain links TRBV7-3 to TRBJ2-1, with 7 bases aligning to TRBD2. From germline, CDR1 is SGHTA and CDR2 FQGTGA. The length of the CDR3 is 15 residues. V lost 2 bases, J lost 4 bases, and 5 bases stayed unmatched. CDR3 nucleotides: TGTGCCAGCAGCTTAGAGAGGACTAGTTACAATGAGCAGTTCTTC. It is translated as CASSLERTSYNEQFF. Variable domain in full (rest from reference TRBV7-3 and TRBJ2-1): GAGVSQTPSNKVTEKGKYVELRCDPISGHTALYWYRQSLGQGPEFLIYFQGTGAADDSGLPNDRFFAVRPEGSVSTLKIQRTERGDSAVYLCASSLERTSYNEQFFGPGTRLTVL.

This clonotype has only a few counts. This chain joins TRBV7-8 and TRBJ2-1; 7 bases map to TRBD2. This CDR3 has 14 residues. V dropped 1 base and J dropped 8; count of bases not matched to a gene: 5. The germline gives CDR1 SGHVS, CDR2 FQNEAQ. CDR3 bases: TGTGCCAGCAGCTTAGTCCCGGGACTACATGAGCAGTTCTTC. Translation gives CASSLVPGLHEQFF. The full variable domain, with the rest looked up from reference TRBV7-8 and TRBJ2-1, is GAGVSQSPRYKVAKRGQDVALRCDPISGHVSLFWYQQALGQGPEFLTYFQNEAQLDKSGLPSDRFFAERPEGSVSTLKIQRTQQEDSAVYLCASSLVPGLHEQFFGPGTRLTVL.

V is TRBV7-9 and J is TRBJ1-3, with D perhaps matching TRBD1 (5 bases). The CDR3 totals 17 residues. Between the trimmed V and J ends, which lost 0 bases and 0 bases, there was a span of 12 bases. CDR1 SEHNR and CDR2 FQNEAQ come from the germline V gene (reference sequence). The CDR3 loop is CASSLALGTYSGNTIYF. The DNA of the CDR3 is TGTGCCAGCAGCTTAGCGCTAGGGACCTACTCTGGAAACACCATATATTTT.

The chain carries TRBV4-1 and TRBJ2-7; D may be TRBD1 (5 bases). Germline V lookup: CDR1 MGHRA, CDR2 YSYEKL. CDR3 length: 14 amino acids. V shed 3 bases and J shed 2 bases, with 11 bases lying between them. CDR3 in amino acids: CASSHQGSTYEQYF. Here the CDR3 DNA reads TGCGCCAGCAGCCACCAGGGCTCCACCTACGAGCAGTACTTC.

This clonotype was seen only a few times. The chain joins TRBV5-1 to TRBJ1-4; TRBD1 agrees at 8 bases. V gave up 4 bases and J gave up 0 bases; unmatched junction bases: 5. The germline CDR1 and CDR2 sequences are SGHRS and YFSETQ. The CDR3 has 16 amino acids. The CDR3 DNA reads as TGCGCCAGCAGCCGACAGGGGCCTGCAACTAATGAAAAACTGTTTTTT. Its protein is CASSRQGPATNEKLFF.

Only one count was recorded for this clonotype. The CDR3 DNA is TGTGCCATCAGTGGGGCGCCGGGACAGGGGGCTGAGGGCTACACCTTC. Amino acids: CAISGAPGQGAEGYTF. The rearrangement links TRBV10-3 to TRBJ1-2; the match to TRBD1 covers 12 bases. CDR1 and CDR2 (germline): ENHRY, SYGVKD. The CDR3 has 16 residues. The ends lost 4 bases at V and 8 bases at J; junction bases unmatched: 11.

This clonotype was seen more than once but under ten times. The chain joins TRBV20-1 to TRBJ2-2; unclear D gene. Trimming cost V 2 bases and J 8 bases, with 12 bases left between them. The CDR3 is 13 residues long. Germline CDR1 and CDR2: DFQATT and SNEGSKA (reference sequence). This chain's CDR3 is CSARIAGMGELFF. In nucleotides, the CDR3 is TGCAGTGCTAGAATAGCCGGCATGGGGGAGCTGTTTTTT.

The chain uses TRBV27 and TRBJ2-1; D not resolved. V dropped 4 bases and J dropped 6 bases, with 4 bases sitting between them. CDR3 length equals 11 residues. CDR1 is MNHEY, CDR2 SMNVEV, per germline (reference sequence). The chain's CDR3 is CASSSSNEQFF. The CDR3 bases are TGTGCCAGCAGTTCTTCCAATGAGCAGTTCTTC.